The source of this T cell receptor beta chain is a study of blood T cell repertoires in COVID-19. Study as a whole: The origin of the acute and convalescent COVID-19 samples was the United States, Italy and Spain. PBMCs, B-cell-depleted T cells, or T cells were the source of the cDNA or gDNA that made up the material.

Looked up from germline, CDR1 is GTSNPN and CDR2 is SVGIG (reference sequence). The V and J ends lost 0 bases and 5 bases, in that order; junction bases with no gene match: 3. The CDR3 runs to 14 residues. In the study's own analysis: Estimation of nucleated cell counts was performed using reference gene primer amplification. Sequenced by immunoSEQ multiplex PCR; TCRdb stores in-frame clones only, minus some. The V and J calls and the clone size are those of that table, but D and trimming were determined from the DNA. The sample lists roughly 250,000 clones; 80% to 85% were seen once. This clone was recorded a few times.

The origin of this receptor is a man over 45 with active or convalescent COVID-19. Sample: peripheral blood. V and J are TRBV30 and TRBJ1-4, with TRBD1 matching 7 bases. CDR3 bases: TGTGCCTGGAGTGTTACCAGGGGGAATGAAAAACTGTTTTTT. Translating gives CAWSVTRGNEKLFF.